What follows are 18 T cell receptor beta chains derived from one specimen sequenced in a study of monozygotic twins with inflammatory bowel disease. TCRdb processed the 5' RACE reads again and assigns one entry to each CDR3 protein, with no DNA. The table lists around 400,000 distinct CDR3 sequences, with around 2.3% in the top ten. Material: blood. These receptors were collected from a human donor with ulcerative colitis or Crohn's disease, or a healthy co-twin of an affected twin (not recorded which).

The chain combines TRBV7-9 with TRBJ1-2; the TCRdb call, TRBD1, lacks DNA for checking. The CDR3 has 15 amino acids. The germline CDR1 and CDR2 sequences are SEHNR and FQNEAQ (reference sequence). The CDR3 region is CASSLGGGSGYGYTF.

The chain links TRBV6-1 to TRBJ1-5; without DNA, the TCRdb call of TRBD1 cannot be checked. CDR1 is MNHNS and CDR2 is SASEGT in the germline V gene. The CDR3 sequence is 16 residues long. The chain's CDR3 is CASSTGQGRGNQPQHF.

The CDR3 loop is CASSGGTYQPQHF. This rearrangement joins TRBV27 to TRBJ1-5; TCRdb designates TRBD1, a call that cannot be tested without DNA. The CDR3 is made up of 13 amino acids. The germline CDR1 and CDR2 sequences are MNHEY and SMNVEV (reference sequence).

The gene calls are TRBV3-1 and TRBJ1-1; the D call from TCRdb, TRBD1, cannot be confirmed without DNA. This CDR3 spans 11 amino acids. Germline V gene sequence: CDR1 LGHDT, CDR2 YNNKEL (reference sequence). The CDR3 loop is CASSSGTVAFF.

The chain couples TRBV25-1 to TRBJ2-5; no DNA is available, so the TRBD1 call from TCRdb remains unchecked. The CDR3 has 12 residues. Germline values: CDR1 MGHDK, CDR2 SYGVNS. CDR3 loop: CASRTGQETQYF.

The chain links TRBV28 to TRBJ1-5; TCRdb reports TRBD1, a call that lacks DNA to check it against. Germline V gene data show CDR1 as MDHEN and CDR2 as SYDVKM. This CDR3 is built from 12 residues. The CDR3 spells CAIGGAGQPQHF.

This chain joins TRBV28 and TRBJ1-5; with no DNA, the TCRdb D assignment of TRBD1 cannot be verified. The CDR3 loop spans 16 amino acids. Germline V lookup: CDR1 MDHEN, CDR2 SYDVKM. The CDR3 sequence: CASTPIQDRSNQPQHF.

The chain uses TRBV5-1 and TRBJ1-2. CDR3 size: 13 residues. In germline, CDR1 is SGHRS, CDR2 YFSETQ. The CDR3 is CASSLTENYGYTF.

This chain uses TRBV10-2 with TRBJ2-7; TCRdb gives TRBD1 as the D gene, but with no DNA this cannot be confirmed. CDR1 is WSHSY and CDR2 is SAAADI in the germline V gene. The CDR3 is 14 residues long. CDR3 region: CASSGLLGGYEQYF.

CDR3 region: CASSHRGNEQFF. The chain recombines TRBV19 with TRBJ2-1; TCRdb reports TRBD1, a call that lacks DNA to check it against. CDR1 and CDR2 (germline): LNHDA, SQIVND (reference sequence). The CDR3 totals 12 residues.

The genes are TRBV29-1 and TRBJ2-2; TCRdb indicates TRBD1, and absent DNA this call remains unverified. This CDR3 is built from 13 residues. Germline CDR1 is SQVTM and CDR2 is ANQGSEA. CDR3 protein: CSVGQGAGGELFF.

The chain carries TRBV2 and TRBJ2-3. Looked up from germline, CDR1 is SNHLY and CDR2 is FYNNEI. The CDR3 extends over 14 amino acids. The CDR3 loop is CASSPDGSTDTQYF.

V usage is TRBV20-1 and J usage is TRBJ2-5; TCRdb reports TRBD1, a call that lacks DNA to check it against. Germline-derived CDR1 and CDR2 are DFQATT and SNEGSKA (reference sequence). The CDR3 length is 17 residues. CDR3 sequence reads: CSARVGWRTKRGETQYF.

The chain recombines TRBV5-1 with TRBJ1-4; TCRdb calls TRBD1, which cannot be checked without DNA. The CDR3 contains 16 residues. Per germline, CDR1 SGHRS and CDR2 YFSETQ. The CDR3 loop reads CASSLGHTATNEKLFF.

The chain couples TRBV20-1 to TRBJ2-5; TCRdb indicates TRBD1, and absent DNA this call remains unverified. Germline V gene data show CDR1 as DFQATT and CDR2 as SNEGSKA (reference sequence). The CDR3 extends over 13 amino acids. CDR3 residues: CSARRTGTATQYF.

This chain joins TRBV13 and TRBJ2-2; TCRdb names TRBD1, which stays unverified in the absence of DNA. CDR1 is PRHDT, CDR2 FYEKMQ, per germline (reference sequence). The length of the CDR3 is 14 residues. CDR3 in amino acids: CASSSNRLGGELFF. The complete variable domain, with remaining parts taken from reference TRBV13 and TRBJ2-2, reads AAGVIQSPRHLIKEKRETATLKCYPIPRHDTVYWYQQGPGQDPQFLISFYEKMQSDKGSIPDRFSAQQFSDYHSELNMSSLELGDSALYFCASSSNRLGGELFFGEGSRLTVL.

The V call is TRBV20-1, the J call TRBJ1-2; TCRdb gives TRBD1 as the D gene, but with no DNA this cannot be confirmed. The CDR3 spans 14 residues. Germline V lookup: CDR1 DFQATT, CDR2 SNEGSKA (reference sequence). The chain's CDR3 is CSARAPTDPRGYTF.

The chain recombines TRBV28 with TRBJ2-7; TCRdb's assignment of TRBD1 cannot be checked, as there is no DNA. This CDR3 is built from 15 residues. Germline V CDR1 and CDR2: MDHEN, SYDVKM. This chain's CDR3 is CASGASGTASYEQYF.